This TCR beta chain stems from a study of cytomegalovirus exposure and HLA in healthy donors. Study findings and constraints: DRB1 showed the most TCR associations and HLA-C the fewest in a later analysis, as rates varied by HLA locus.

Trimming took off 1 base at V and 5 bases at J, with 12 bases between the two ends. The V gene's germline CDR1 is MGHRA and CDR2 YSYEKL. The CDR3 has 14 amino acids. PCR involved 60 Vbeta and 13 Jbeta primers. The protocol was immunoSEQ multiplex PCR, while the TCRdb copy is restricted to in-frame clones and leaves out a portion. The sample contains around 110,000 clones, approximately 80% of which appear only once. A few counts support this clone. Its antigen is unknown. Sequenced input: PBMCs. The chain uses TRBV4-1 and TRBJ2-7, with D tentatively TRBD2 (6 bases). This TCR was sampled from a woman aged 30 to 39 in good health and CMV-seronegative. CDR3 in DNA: TGCGCCAGCAGCCAAGCAACTAGCCCCCACGAGCAGTACTTC. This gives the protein CASSQATSPHEQYF.